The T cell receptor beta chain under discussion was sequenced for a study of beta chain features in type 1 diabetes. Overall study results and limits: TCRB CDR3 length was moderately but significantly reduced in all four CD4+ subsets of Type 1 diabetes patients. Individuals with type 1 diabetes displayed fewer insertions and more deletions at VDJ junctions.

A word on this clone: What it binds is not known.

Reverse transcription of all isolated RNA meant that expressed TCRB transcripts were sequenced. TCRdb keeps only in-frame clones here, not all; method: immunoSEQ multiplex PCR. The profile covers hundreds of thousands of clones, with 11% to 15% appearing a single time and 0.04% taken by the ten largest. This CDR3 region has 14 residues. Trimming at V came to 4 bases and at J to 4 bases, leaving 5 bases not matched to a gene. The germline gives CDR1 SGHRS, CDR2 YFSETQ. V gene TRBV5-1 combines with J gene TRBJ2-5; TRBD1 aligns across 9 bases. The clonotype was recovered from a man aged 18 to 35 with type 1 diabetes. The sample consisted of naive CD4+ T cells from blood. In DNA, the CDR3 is TGCGCCAGCAGCACCCCGGACAGGGGAGAGACCCAGTACTTC. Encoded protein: CASSTPDRGETQYF.